One and the same sample provided the 20 T cell receptor beta chains below, sequenced in a study of shared clonotypes between healthy human individuals (dated by TCRdb to the early 2020s). Libraries were constructed by the immunoSEQ multiplex PCR assay. TCRdb carries this immuneACCESS record with in-frame sequences only. Its versions omit some clonotypes, under half of them owing to an unresolved V gene in the studies checked, with the rest unexplained. Counted in this sample were around 350,000 clones; around 79% of them appeared once. The ten largest clones add up to about 10% of the sample. The sample taken for sequencing was memory CD4+ T cells sorted from blood. This specimen's cell subset or site label, per the study, means: CD45RA-negative fraction. All receptors come from a man aged 30 to 45 in good health.

The gene calls are TRBV5-1 and TRBJ2-7, with D tentatively TRBD1 (5 bases). The germline gives CDR1 SGHRS, CDR2 YFSETQ. The CDR3 is 14 residues long. V shed 3 bases and J shed 5 bases, with 15 bases lying between them. The CDR3 spells CASSSNPGSDEQYF. DNA of the CDR3: TGCGCCAGCAGCTCGAATCCAGGGTCGGACGAGCAGTACTTC.

Of note for this clone: Other nucleotide sequences from this sample produce the same CDR3. V gene TRBV9 combines with J gene TRBJ2-5; tentative D call: TRBD1 (7 bases). Germline assignment: CDR1 SGDLS and CDR2 YYNGEE. The length of the CDR3 is 13 residues. V gave up 3 bases and J gave up 4 bases, with 10 bases separating them. CDR3 protein: CASSAQGGETQYF. The CDR3 nucleotides read TGTGCCAGCAGCGCCCAGGGGGGAGAGACCCAGTACTTC.

V usage is TRBV18 and J usage is TRBJ1-1, with no clear D. Germline CDR1 is KGHSH and CDR2 is LQKENI. The length of the CDR3 is 14 residues. The V end was cut by 6 bases, the J end by 2 bases, with 13 bases between. The CDR3 DNA follows: TGTGCCAGCTCGCTCTCGGGGTTCAACACTGAAGCTTTCTTT. This sequence encodes CASSLSGFNTEAFF.

V gene TRBV7-9 combines with J gene TRBJ2-1; no definite D call. Trimming shortened V by 0 bases and J by 5 bases, and 5 bases separated the two germline ends. This CDR3 has 13 residues. Germline V gene sequence: CDR1 SEHNR, CDR2 FQNEAQ (reference sequence). The CDR3 DNA is TGTGCCAGCAGCTTAGCCTACGACAATGAGCAGTTCTTC. Amino acids: CASSLAYDNEQFF.

The genes are TRBV19 and TRBJ2-1; 12 positions agree with TRBD2. This CDR3 has 14 amino acids. CDR1 and CDR2 from the germline V gene are LNHDA and SQIVND (reference sequence). Unmatched junction bases numbered 4, after V lost 7 bases and J lost 6 bases. The CDR3 nucleotides are TGTGCCAGTACTCCTAGCGGGAGGGGCAATGAGCAGTTCTTC. Amino acids: CASTPSGRGNEQFF.

The CDR3 DNA follows: TGTGCCAGCAGTCCACCGCTCACAGGATATTCTGAAGCTTTCTTT. Amino acids: CASSPPLTGYSEAFF. The gene calls are TRBV6-8 and TRBJ1-1; perhaps TRBD1 as D (5 bases). Trimming removed 5 bases from V and 6 bases from J, with 19 bases in between. CDR1 MNHGY and CDR2 SAAAGT come from the germline V gene. CDR3 length: 15 residues.

For this clone: Other DNA sequences from this sample encode an identical CDR3 as well. V gene TRBV5-1 combines with J gene TRBJ2-5; a possible D gene is TRBD2 (5 bases). Germline-derived CDR1 and CDR2 are SGHRS and YFSETQ. V was shortened by 2 bases and J by 4 bases, with 6 bases between the two germline ends. The CDR3 is 12 amino acids. CDR3 loop: CASSFEGETQYF. The CDR3 coding sequence is TGCGCCAGCAGCTTCGAGGGAGAGACCCAGTACTTC.

V and J are TRBV12-5 and TRBJ2-2; no reliable D call. In germline, CDR1 is LGHNT, CDR2 FRNRAP. This CDR3 is built from 14 residues. Trimming left V 1 base short and J 4 bases short, with 7 bases between. The CDR3, as DNA: TGTGCTAGTGGTTTGGGGTCAGCCACCGGGGAGCTGTTTTTT. This encodes CASGLGSATGELFF.

The chain couples TRBV18 to TRBJ2-5; 12 bases line up with TRBD2. V lost 3 bases to trimming and J lost 3 bases; unmatched junction nucleotides: 5. The CDR3 covers 16 residues. Germline CDR1 is KGHSH and CDR2 is LQKENI. The CDR3, as DNA: TGTGCCAGCTCACCTAGGACTAGCGGGGTGAAAGAGACCCAGTACTTC. Translating gives CASSPRTSGVKETQYF.

This clone appeared a few times. V and J are TRBV7-6 and TRBJ1-2, with 7 bases fitting TRBD1. V lost 2 bases, J lost 8 bases, and 5 bases stayed unmatched. The V gene's germline CDR1 is SGHVS and CDR2 FNYEAQ. The CDR3 extends over 13 amino acids. The CDR3 DNA reads as TGTGCCAGCAGCTTAATAACAGGGGACGGCTACACCTTC. Protein sequence: CASSLITGDGYTF.

The chain has TRBV7-2 and TRBJ1-2; TRBD1 is a possible D gene (6 bases). CDR1 and CDR2 from the germline V gene are SGHTA and FQGNSA. The CDR3 covers 15 residues. V dropped 5 bases and J dropped 7 bases, with 20 bases sitting between them. The CDR3 reads CASSILQGGKGGYTF. In nucleotides, the CDR3 is TGTGCCAGCAGCATCTTACAGGGAGGAAAGGGTGGCTACACCTTC. Using reference TRBV7-2 and TRBJ1-2 for the parts outside the CDR3, the full variable domain is GAGVSQSPSNKVTEKGKDVELRCDPISGHTALYWYRQSLGQGLEFLIYFQGNSAPDKSGLPSDRFSAERTGGSVSTLTIQRTQQEDSAVYLCASSILQGGKGGYTFGSGTRLTVV.

The rearrangement uses TRBV19 and TRBJ2-5, with TRBD2 matching over 10 bases. Trimming removed 7 bases from V and 5 bases from J; junction bases left unmatched: 10. The CDR3 is 15 amino acids. Looked up from germline, CDR1 is LNHDA and CDR2 is SQIVND (reference sequence). In DNA form, the CDR3 reads TGTGCCAGTACTCAAGGGACTAGCGTTTCGGAGACCCAGTACTTC. The encoded protein is CASTQGTSVSETQYF.

In its sample, this clone was seen many times. This chain uses TRBV27 with TRBJ1-5; D remains unclear. Trimming cost V 0 bases and J 5 bases, with 8 bases left between them. CDR3 size: 14 residues. CDR1 MNHEY and CDR2 SMNVEV come from the germline V gene (reference sequence). The CDR3 loop reads CASSLSPGYQPQHF. CDR3 sequence (DNA): TGTGCCAGCAGTTTATCCCCGGGCTATCAGCCCCAGCATTTT.

The chain uses TRBV2 and TRBJ1-1; 11 bases are a match to TRBD1. The CDR3 has 15 residues. Per the germline V gene, CDR1 is SNHLY and CDR2 is FYNNEI. The J segment lost 4 bases and the V segment lost 5 bases, leaving 6 bases of the junction unmatched. The CDR3 loop is CASSSPGQGVTEAFF. Written as DNA, the CDR3 is TGTGCCAGCAGTTCTCCGGGACAGGGGGTCACTGAAGCTTTCTTT.

J is TRBJ2-7 and V is TRBV2, with 10 bases matching TRBD2. Germline values: CDR1 SNHLY, CDR2 FYNNEI. J lost 3 bases, V lost 4 bases, and 6 bases had no gene match. CDR3 size: 15 residues. This chain's CDR3 is CASSGLAGVGYEQYF. For the CDR3, the DNA is TGTGCCAGCAGTGGTCTAGCGGGAGTGGGCTACGAGCAGTACTTC. Drawing the rest from reference TRBV2 and TRBJ2-7, the complete variable domain is EPEVTQTPSHQVTQMGQEVILRCVPISNHLYFYWYRQILGQKVEFLVSFYNNEISEKSEIFDDQFSVERPDGSNFTLKIRSTKLEDSAMYFCASSGLAGVGYEQYFGPGTRLTVT.

Worth noting for this clone: Different DNA sequences within this sample yield the same CDR3. The CDR3 sequence: CASSLEGRSSYNEQFF. The CDR3 DNA reads TGTGCCAGCAGCTTAGAAGGGAGAAGCTCCTACAATGAGCAGTTCTTC. This rearrangement joins TRBV7-2 to TRBJ2-1; D perhaps matches TRBD2 (5 bases). Trimming stripped 1 base from V and 0 bases from J, with 10 bases between. The germline V gene encodes CDR1 SGHTA and CDR2 FQGNSA. This CDR3 is 16 amino acids long.

This clone was found once. V gene TRBV28 combines with J gene TRBJ1-3; D unresolved. CDR1 MDHEN and CDR2 SYDVKM come from the germline V gene. V was trimmed by 5 bases and J by 8 bases, leaving 16 bases between them. CDR3 length: 14 residues. The CDR3 region is CASSPSTHVDTIYF. CDR3 nucleotide sequence: TGTGCCAGCAGTCCGTCAACTCACGTCGACACCATATATTTT.

The sample holds many counts of this clone. This chain uses TRBV5-4 with TRBJ2-5; D may be TRBD2 (6 bases). CDR1 and CDR2 from the germline V gene are SGHNT and YYREEE (reference sequence). The CDR3 consists of 15 residues. V was shortened by 4 bases and J by 0 bases, with 13 bases between the two germline ends. The CDR3 region is CASSGGLTNQETQYF. The CDR3, as DNA: TGTGCCAGCAGCGGAGGACTAACCAACCAAGAGACCCAGTACTTC.

In this sample, this clone turned up many times. V usage is TRBV10-1 and J usage is TRBJ2-3, with D maybe TRBD1 (5 bases). Germline CDR1 reads WNHNN; CDR2 reads SYGVQD (reference sequence). Trimming removed 5 bases at V and 3 bases at J, with 6 bases between. This CDR3 contains 12 residues. The CDR3 DNA follows: TGCGCCAGCAGTCAGGGAACAGATACGCAGTATTTT. This gives the protein CASSQGTDTQYF.

This clone was seen a single time. This chain connects TRBV28 to TRBJ2-5, with TRBD2 matching over 7 bases. CDR3 length: 15 residues. The ends lost 2 bases at V and 5 bases at J; junction bases unmatched: 8. Per germline, CDR1 MDHEN and CDR2 SYDVKM. CDR3 loop: CASSLPSGRRETQYF. The CDR3 DNA reads as TGTGCCAGCAGTTTACCTAGCGGACGGAGGGAGACCCAGTACTTC.